This T cell receptor beta chain was recorded in a study of cytomegalovirus exposure and HLA in healthy donors. General study results and limits: Usually a TCR sequence was rare, but some public TCRs were found in many donors. In vitro, a few CMV-associated chains proved specific for CMV antigens.

The CDR3 runs to 18 residues. V shed 6 bases and J 0 bases; nucleotides not matched to a gene: 14. CDR1 is SEHNR and CDR2 is FQNEAQ in the germline V gene (reference sequence). With 60 Vbeta and 13 Jbeta primers, the PCR was carried out. Measured with immunoSEQ multiplex PCR; TCRdb has only the in-frame clones, and not every one. Of about 140,000 clones listed, 70% to 80% are singletons. This clone appeared once. The antigen is unknown. The clonotype comes from a woman in her 50s in good health and CMV-seropositive. The rearrangement links TRBV7-9 to TRBJ2-1, with TRBD1 identical over 7 bases. Sequencing used PBMCs. CDR3 amino acids: CASSPPSKGASSYNEQFF. CDR3 bases: TGTGCCAGCAGTCCTCCCTCTAAGGGGGCGAGCTCCTACAATGAGCAGTTCTTC.